This T cell receptor beta chain was sequenced during a study of shared clonotypes between healthy human individuals. Overall study: Three CD4 naive, three CD4 memory, two CD8 naive and one CD8 memory plate were used per donor. Regarding the study as a whole: Inspection by rarefaction showed sorted-subset sequencing to be incomplete despite large depth.

As defined, naive CD8 cells were CD45RO-negative and positively selected for CCR7, with terminally differentiated effector memory CD45RA+ cells excluded. Points on this clone: Its antigen is unidentified.

V gave up 7 bases and J gave up 2 bases, with 13 bases separating them. This CDR3 has 13 amino acids. The germline V gene encodes CDR1 SGDLS and CDR2 YYNGEE. Generated by immunoSEQ multiplex PCR, the TCRdb table keeps only in-frame clones and is missing some. The repertoire consists of about 2.2 million clones, with about 94% occurring once and the leading ten covering more than 1.5%. The sequence was obtained from a man aged 18 to 29 in good health. Some clones in this sample may be carry-over from other donors' samples. Material for sequencing was naive CD8+ T cells from PBMCs. This rearrangement joins TRBV9 to TRBJ2-7; D gene unclear. The CDR3 coding sequence is TGTGCCAGCTCAAACGGAGACACCTACGAGCAGTACTTC. This sequence encodes CASSNGDTYEQYF.